These 19 T cell receptor beta chains came from one sample sequenced in a study of early T cells in non-severe SARS-CoV-2 infection. MiXCR, run by TCRdb on the 5' RACE reads, gives a single entry per CDR3 protein. Seen here are around 99,000 distinct CDR3 sequences, over 8.5% observed once, and the top ten hold under 9%. The sample taken for sequencing was whole blood. The receptors here all came from an adult who was a healthcare worker with PCR-confirmed SARS-CoV-2 infection or an uninfected control (not recorded which).

This clonotype was seen many times. The V call is TRBV18, the J call TRBJ1-3; D not certain. CDR1 and CDR2 (germline): KGHSH, LQKENI. V dropped 2 bases and J dropped 0 bases, with 8 bases sitting between them. CDR3 length: 15 residues. The CDR3 protein is CASSPGKTSGNTIYF. The CDR3 nucleotides are TGTGCCAGCTCACCAGGGAAGACCTCTGGAAACACCATATATTTT.

This clonotype was counted a single time. The chain links TRBV6-2 or TRBV6-3 to TRBJ1-5, with 7 bases fitting TRBD1. V lost 6 bases and J lost 7; bases outside the gene matches: 3. Germline V gene sequence: CDR1 MNHEY, CDR2 SVGEGT. CDR3 length: 12 amino acids. The CDR3 nucleotides are TGTGCCAGCAGACAGGGGAAGCAGCCCCAGCATTTT. This gives the protein CASRQGKQPQHF.

This clonotype was observed at least ten times. The V call is TRBV20-1, the J call TRBJ1-6; D is ambiguous. The CDR3 is 18 amino acids. The V gene's germline CDR1 is DFQATT and CDR2 SNEGSKA (reference sequence). V was clipped by 0 bases and J by 0 bases, with 15 bases between them. CDR3 loop: CSARDMDGGGSYNSPLHF. For the CDR3, the DNA is TGCAGTGCTAGAGATATGGACGGCGGTGGCTCCTATAATTCACCCCTCCACTTT.

This clonotype has only a few counts. This sequence joins TRBV7-6 and TRBJ2-3, with 11 bases matching TRBD2. This CDR3 spans 12 amino acids. V gave up 5 bases and J gave up 14 bases; unmatched junction bases: 6. In germline, CDR1 is SGHVS, CDR2 FNYEAQ. The CDR3 DNA follows: TGTGCCAGCAGCGAACTAGCGGGAGTTTTGTATTTT. Its protein is CASSELAGVLYF.

The chain joins TRBV7-2 to TRBJ2-7; 11 bases align to TRBD2. The CDR3 sequence is 17 residues long. V shed 4 bases and J 6 bases; nucleotides not matched to a gene: 14. The germline CDR1 and CDR2 sequences are SGHTA and FQGNSA. The CDR3 DNA reads as TGTGCCAGCAGCTCCGGCTGGCTAGCGGGAGGAAGGGGCGAGCAGTACTTC. Translating it yields CASSSGWLAGGRGEQYF.

This clonotype was recorded many times. V is TRBV6-2 or TRBV6-3 and J is TRBJ1-3, with a tentative D call TRBD1 (5 bases). This CDR3 spans 17 amino acids. The V and J ends lost 6 bases and 5 bases respectively, with 23 bases between them. CDR1 is MNHEY, CDR2 SVGEGT, per germline. DNA for the CDR3: TGTGCCAGCAGACCGTTAATAAGGGGCGAAGGAAGAAACACCATATATTTT. Protein sequence: CASRPLIRGEGRNTIYF.

There are many counts of this clonotype. This chain connects TRBV30 to TRBJ2-2; D gene unclear. V shed 5 bases and J shed 0 bases, with 10 bases lying between them. The CDR3 is 14 residues long. Germline lookup yields CDR1 GTSNPN and CDR2 SVGIG (reference sequence). CDR3 loop: CAWAVTTNTGELFF. The CDR3 nucleotides are TGTGCCTGGGCAGTAACAACGAACACCGGGGAGCTGTTTTTT.

A few counts support this clonotype. The CDR3 spells CSVHANRGWGNTEAFF. CDR3 nucleotides: TGCAGCGTACACGCTAACAGGGGATGGGGAAACACTGAAGCTTTCTTT. The chain combines TRBV29-1 with TRBJ1-1, with 7 nucleotides matching TRBD1. Germline V lookup: CDR1 SQVTM, CDR2 ANQGSEA. With V trimmed by 6 bases and J by 2 bases, 15 bases remained unmatched. The CDR3 sequence is 16 residues long.

The chain carries TRBV2 and TRBJ1-2; D gene uncertain. Between the trimmed V and J ends, which lost 8 bases and 8 bases, there was a span of 15 bases. In germline, CDR1 is SNHLY, CDR2 FYNNEI. The CDR3 consists of 12 residues. The CDR3 sequence: CASRADFLGYTF. CDR3 sequence (DNA): TGTGCCAGCCGCGCGGACTTTCTCGGCTACACCTTC.

The chain uses TRBV28 and TRBJ1-2; the match to TRBD1 covers 7 bases. The CDR3 sequence is 13 residues long. The germline CDR1 and CDR2 sequences are MDHEN and SYDVKM. The CDR3 loop reads CVAGTETNYGYTF. CDR3 DNA: TGTGTAGCCGGGACAGAAACAAACTATGGCTACACCTTC.

This clonotype was seen repeatedly, ten times or more. J is TRBJ2-7 and V is TRBV28; 9 bases line up with TRBD1. This CDR3 region has 15 residues. CDR1 is MDHEN and CDR2 is SYDVKM in the germline V gene. The V segment lost 4 bases and the J segment 2 bases; nucleotides outside the gene matches: 6. CDR3 coding DNA: TGTGCCAGCAGTTCTCCGGGACAGGGCCCCTACGAGCAGTACTTC. Its protein product is CASSSPGQGPYEQYF.

The chain employs TRBV12-2 and TRBJ1-5. TRBV12-2 is a pseudogene locus. The CDR3 contains 15 residues. The DNA for the CDR3 is TGTGCAAGTCGCCCGAGGTCAGAAGTCAATCAGCCCCAGCATTTT. Translated, it gives CASRPRSEVNQPQHF.

The V and J genes are TRBV20-1 and TRBJ2-7; TRBD1 aligns across 7 bases. The germline gives CDR1 DFQATT, CDR2 SNEGSKA (reference sequence). The CDR3 covers 13 residues. V lost 4 bases to trimming and J lost 2 bases; unmatched junction nucleotides: 5. CDR3 sequence (DNA): TGCAGTGCTATCGGGCAGGGGGCCTACGAGCAGTACTTC. This translates into CSAIGQGAYEQYF.

In its sample, this clonotype was seen a few times. V usage is TRBV4-1 and J usage is TRBJ1-5; D is perhaps TRBD1 (5 bases). CDR1 and CDR2 from the germline V gene are MGHRA and YSYEKL. CDR3 length equals 16 residues. V lost 1 base to trimming and J lost 7 bases, with 17 bases between them. CDR3 protein: CASSQGFGRGRQPQHF. CDR3 bases: TGCGCCAGCAGCCAAGGATTCGGGAGGGGTAGACAGCCCCAGCATTTT.

The genes are TRBV4-3 and TRBJ2-3; D gene uncertain. V lost 0 bases, J lost 0 bases, and 4 bases lay in between. The CDR3 extends over 14 amino acids. CDR1 LGHNA and CDR2 YSLEER come from the germline V gene. The CDR3 DNA reads as TGCGCCAGCAGCCAAGACAGGAGCACAGATACGCAGTATTTT. Its protein is CASSQDRSTDTQYF.

The J gene is TRBJ2-1, the V gene TRBV4-3; 15 nucleotides match TRBD2. The V gene's germline CDR1 is LGHNA and CDR2 YSLEER. After removal of 6 bases from V and 7 bases from J, the junction contained 13 bases not matched to a gene. The CDR3 spans 18 residues. CDR3 protein: CASRRTSGRASFSNEQFF. CDR3 nucleotide sequence: TGCGCCAGCAGGAGGACTAGCGGGAGGGCCTCATTTTCGAATGAGCAGTTCTTC.

The chain joins TRBV30 to TRBJ2-7; unclear D gene. The CDR3 consists of 14 residues. The V end was cut by 0 bases, the J end by 7 bases, with 16 bases between. CDR1 and CDR2 (germline): GTSNPN, SVGIG (reference sequence). This CDR3 is CAWSVGGPVREQYF. The CDR3 DNA is TGTGCCTGGAGTGTAGGCGGTCCTGTACGTGAGCAGTACTTC.

This clonotype was counted ten times or more. The J gene is TRBJ2-3, the V gene TRBV30; D gene ambiguous. CDR1 is GTSNPN, CDR2 SVGIG, per germline (reference sequence). The length of the CDR3 is 14 residues. V was shortened by 1 base and J by 2 bases, with 10 bases between the two germline ends. CDR3 protein: CAWSAPDATDTQYF. CDR3 sequence (DNA): TGTGCCTGGAGTGCCCCGGACGCCACAGATACGCAGTATTTT.

This clonotype was recorded a few times. The chain has TRBV12-3 or TRBV12-4 and TRBJ1-5; 7 positions agree with TRBD1. The CDR3 spans 13 residues. Germline trimming cut 7 bases from V and 6 bases from J; bases unmatched to any gene: 6. The CDR3 coding sequence is TGTGCCAGCACCCGGACAGGAGGTCAGCCCCAGCATTTT. This translates into CASTRTGGQPQHF.